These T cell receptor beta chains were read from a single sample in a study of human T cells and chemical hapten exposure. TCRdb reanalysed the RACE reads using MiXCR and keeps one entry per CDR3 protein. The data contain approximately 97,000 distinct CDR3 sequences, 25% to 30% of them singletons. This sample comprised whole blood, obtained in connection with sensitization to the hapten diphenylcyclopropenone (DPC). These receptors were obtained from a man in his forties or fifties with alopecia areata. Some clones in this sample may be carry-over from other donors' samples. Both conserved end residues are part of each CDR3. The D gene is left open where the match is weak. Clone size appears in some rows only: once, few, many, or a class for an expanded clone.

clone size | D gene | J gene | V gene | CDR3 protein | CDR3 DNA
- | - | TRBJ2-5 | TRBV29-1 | CSVEPRTQFSYQETQYF | TGCAGCGTTGAACCCCGGACCCAGTTCTCGTACCAAGAGACCCAGTACTTC
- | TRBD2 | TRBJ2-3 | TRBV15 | CATSRDQTTSGSSTDTQYF | TGTGCCACCAGCAGAGACCAGACGACTAGCGGGTCTAGCACAGATACGCAGTATTTT
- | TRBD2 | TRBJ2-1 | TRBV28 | CASSPTGGPGNEQFF | TGTGCCAGCAGTCCCACGGGAGGGCCGGGCAATGAGCAGTTCTTC
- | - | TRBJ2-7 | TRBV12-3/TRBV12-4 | CASSLTGYEQYF | TGTGCCAGCAGTCTGACAGGCTACGAGCAGTACTTC
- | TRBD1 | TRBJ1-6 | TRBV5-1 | CASSLDRGLGNSPLHF | TGCGCCAGCAGCTTGGACAGGGGACTGGGTAATTCACCCCTCCACTTT
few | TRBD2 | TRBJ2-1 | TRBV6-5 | CASSHGTSRTNEQFF | TGTGCCAGCAGTCACGGGACTAGCAGAACGAATGAGCAGTTCTTC
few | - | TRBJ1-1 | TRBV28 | CASSFLAGGEAFF | TGTGCCAGCAGTTTTCTGGCGGGCGGAGAAGCTTTCTTT
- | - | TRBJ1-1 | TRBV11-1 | CASSSYLRTEAFF | TGTGCCAGCAGCTCCTATTTACGAACTGAAGCTTTCTTT
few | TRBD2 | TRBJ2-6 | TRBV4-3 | CASSQVLTSGSFGANVLTF | TGCGCCAGCAGCCAAGTCCTGACTAGCGGGAGTTTTGGGGCCAACGTCCTGACTTTC
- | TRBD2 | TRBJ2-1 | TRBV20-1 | CSASELLAGSYNEQFF | TGCAGTGCTAGTGAGCTCCTAGCGGGATCATACAATGAGCAGTTCTTC
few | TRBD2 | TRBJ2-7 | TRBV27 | CASSLGGGRYEQYF | TGTGCCAGCAGTTTAGGGGGAGGGCGCTACGAGCAGTACTTC
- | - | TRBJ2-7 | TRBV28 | CASSLTSRANEQYF | TGTGCCAGCAGTTTAACGTCCCGGGCCAACGAGCAGTACTTC
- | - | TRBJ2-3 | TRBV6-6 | CASSYRADTQYF | TGTGCCAGCAGTTACAGGGCAGATACGCAGTATTTT
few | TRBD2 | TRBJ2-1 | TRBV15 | CATSSGTSGRGTEQFF | TGTGCCACCAGCAGCGGGACTAGCGGGAGGGGGACTGAGCAGTTCTTC
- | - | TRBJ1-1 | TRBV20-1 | CSAPREWYREAFF | TGCAGTGCCCCGAGAGAGTGGTACAGAGAAGCTTTCTTT
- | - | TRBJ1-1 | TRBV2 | CASSEAEYVNTEAFF | TGTGCCAGCAGTGAAGCCGAATACGTAAACACTGAAGCTTTCTTT
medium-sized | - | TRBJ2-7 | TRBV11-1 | CASSPRSSYEQYF | TGTGCCAGCAGCCCTCGAAGCTCCTACGAGCAGTACTTC
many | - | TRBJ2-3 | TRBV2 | CASRIGQGGTDTQYF | TGTGCCAGCAGAATTGGGCAGGGGGGAACAGATACGCAGTATTTT
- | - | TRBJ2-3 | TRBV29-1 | CSTRTGGSGTDTQYF | TGCAGCACCCGAACCGGGGGATCTGGCACAGATACGCAGTATTTT
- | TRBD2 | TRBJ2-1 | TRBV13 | CASSARTSGEDNEQFF | TGTGCCAGCAGCGCCCGGACTAGCGGAGAGGACAATGAGCAGTTCTTC